The 2 T cell receptor beta chains presented below share a single source sample, sequenced in a study of blood T cell repertoires in COVID-19. Assay: immunoSEQ multiplex PCR; the TCRdb copy retains only in-frame clones and omits some. The sample has about 160,000 clones, under 85% seen once. Material: peripheral blood. All receptors come from a man aged 60 to 69 who had recovered from COVID-19.

The chain couples TRBV4-3 to TRBJ2-1; 8 bases are a match to TRBD2. Per germline, CDR1 LGHNA and CDR2 YSLEER. The CDR3 covers 14 residues. Germline trimming cut 0 bases from V and 6 bases from J; bases unmatched to any gene: 1. The CDR3 DNA reads as TGCGCCAGCAGCCAAGACGGGACTAGCAATGAGCAGTTCTTC. This codes for CASSQDGTSNEQFF.

The chain has TRBV6-5 and TRBJ1-6, with 9 bases fitting TRBD1. Germline loops: CDR1 MNHEY, CDR2 SVGAGI. The CDR3 consists of 14 residues. Losses at the gene ends were 4 bases for V and 9 bases for J; bases not matched to a gene: 4. The CDR3 DNA reads as TGTGCCAGCAGTTGGGGGGACAGGGCTTCACCCCTCCACTTT. It codes for CASSWGDRASPLHF.